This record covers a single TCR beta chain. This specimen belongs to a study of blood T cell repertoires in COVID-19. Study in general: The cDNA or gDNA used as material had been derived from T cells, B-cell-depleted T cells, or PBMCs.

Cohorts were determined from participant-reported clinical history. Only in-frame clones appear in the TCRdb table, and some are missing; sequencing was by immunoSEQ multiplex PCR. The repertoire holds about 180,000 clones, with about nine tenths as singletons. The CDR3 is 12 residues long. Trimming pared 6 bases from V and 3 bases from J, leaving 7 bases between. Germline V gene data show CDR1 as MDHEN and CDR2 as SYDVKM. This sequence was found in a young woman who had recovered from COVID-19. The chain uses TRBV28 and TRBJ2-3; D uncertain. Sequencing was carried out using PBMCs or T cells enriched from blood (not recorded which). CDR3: CASRSSTDTQYF. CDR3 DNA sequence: TGTGCCAGCAGGTCTAGTACAGATACGCAGTATTTT. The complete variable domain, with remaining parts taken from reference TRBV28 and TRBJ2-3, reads DVKVTQSSRYLVKRTGEKVFLECVQDMDHENMFWYRQDPGLGLRLIYFSYDVKMKEKGDIPEGYSVSREKKERFSLILESASTNQTSMYLCASRSSTDTQYFGPGTRLTVL.